The clone carrying this T cell receptor (beta chain) was seen repeatedly, ten times or more. CDR3 length equals 15 residues. Germline V lookup: CDR1 MNHEY, CDR2 SMNVEV (reference sequence). The sample originates from a study of tumor-infiltrating lymphocytes in oesophageal squamous cell carcinoma. One entry per CDR3 protein, called by TCRdb with MiXCR from the PCR reads. The table shows around 21,000 distinct CDR3 sequences, with roughly 39% occurring only once. The sample consisted of normal esophageal tissue next to the tumor. This clonotype was obtained from a male donor with esophageal squamous cell carcinoma. The chain carries TRBV27 and TRBJ2-4; D is unresolved. The better agreement between TRBJ2-7 and the DNA end casts doubt on the J call. The CDR3: CASSLSGLLGYEQYF. CDR3 nucleotide sequence: TGTGCCAGCAGTTTATCGGGCCTTTTGGGTTACGAGCAGTACTTC.